The next 14 T cell receptor beta chains were all read from a single sample in a study of T-cell reconstitution after alpha-beta-depleted transplantation in children (dated by TCRdb to the mid-2010s). What this sample's treatment or condition label stands for: allogeneic hematopoietic cell transplantation with graft depleted of TCRalphabeta T cells and CD19 B cells. To prepare the library, PCR was applied. The sequencer was an Illumina HiSeq 2500. Molecular barcoding was employed in the preparation of TCR libraries, with unique molecular identifiers being used to normalize TCRbeta repertoire quantification. TCRdb reanalyzed the raw reads on its own, using fastp at Q25 for trimming and MiXCR for clone calling, and kept in-frame beta chains. Each record represents a unique CDR3 protein, reported with the most common genes and DNA among its rows. The sample table lists 480,000 or so distinct CDR3 sequences, 10% to 13% of them with a count of one. Of the sample, roughly 2.1% falls within the top ten clones.

This specimen was PBMCs, taken before TCRalphabeta/CD19-depleted stem cell transplant. Receptors were obtained from a child aged 2 to 10 with inherited bone marrow failure, due to receive a stem cell transplant.

This clonotype was found a few times. The chain joins TRBV19 to TRBJ1-6; 7 bases are shared with TRBD1. The CDR3 has 14 amino acids. Germline V gene data show CDR1 as LNHDA and CDR2 as SQIVND (reference sequence). Trimming at V came to 10 bases and at J to 7 bases, leaving 10 bases not matched to a gene. The CDR3 DNA reads as TGTGCCACGCAAGTCGCGGGACAGAATTCACCCCTCCACTTT. As protein: CATQVAGQNSPLHF.

The V gene is TRBV11-2, the J gene TRBJ2-1, with 10 bases that match TRBD2. This CDR3 has 16 residues. V was pared by 1 base and J by 6 bases, with 6 bases of the junction left unmatched. Germline V gives CDR1 SGHAT, CDR2 FQNNGV. DNA for the CDR3: TGTGCCAGCAGCTTAGTGCCTAGCGGGAGTCGCAATGAGCAGTTCTTC. This encodes CASSLVPSGSRNEQFF.

This clonotype was found a few times. The chain uses TRBV4-3 and TRBJ2-1, with TRBD2 identical over 7 bases. V lost 4 bases to trimming and J lost 2 bases; unmatched junction nucleotides: 8. The germline V gene has CDR1 LGHNA and CDR2 YSLEER. The CDR3 is 16 amino acids. The CDR3 sequence: CASSPKAGRTYNEQFF. CDR3 nucleotide sequence: TGCGCCAGCAGCCCGAAAGCGGGACGAACCTACAATGAGCAGTTCTTC.

There are many counts of this clonotype. V gene TRBV29-1 combines with J gene TRBJ2-1; 11 nucleotides match TRBD2. The V segment lost 3 bases and the J segment 6 bases; nucleotides outside the gene matches: 4. In germline, CDR1 is SQVTM, CDR2 ANQGSEA. The CDR3 consists of 14 residues. The CDR3 loop reads CSVDPLAGVNEQFF. In nucleotides, the CDR3 is TGCAGCGTTGACCCACTAGCGGGAGTCAATGAGCAGTTCTTC.

This clonotype was counted ten times or more. The CDR3 sequence: CATSRDGTTNEKLFF. The DNA for the CDR3 is TGTGCCACCAGCAGAGATGGCACAACTAATGAAAAACTGTTTTTT. The rearrangement links TRBV15 to TRBJ1-4; D is uncertain. V gave up 0 bases and J gave up 0 bases, with 5 bases separating them. Germline V gene sequence: CDR1 LNHNV, CDR2 YYDKDF (reference sequence). The CDR3 is 15 amino acids.

This clonotype was detected only a few times. V is TRBV4-3 and J is TRBJ2-7; 9 bases fit TRBD2. The CDR3 sequence is 15 residues long. V lost 0 bases and J lost 5; bases outside the gene matches: 5. The germline gives CDR1 LGHNA, CDR2 YSLEER. In DNA, the CDR3 is TGCGCCAGCAGCCAAGATCCGGCGGGAGGGGACGAGCAGTACTTC. As protein: CASSQDPAGGDEQYF.

In this sample, this clonotype turned up once. The rearrangement uses TRBV20-1 and TRBJ2-5; the D gene could be TRBD1 or TRBD2 (5 bases each). This CDR3 is 14 amino acids long. Germline-derived CDR1 and CDR2 are DFQATT and SNEGSKA (reference sequence). Trimming pared 3 bases from V and 3 bases from J, leaving 14 bases between. Here the CDR3 reads CSASHPGTEETQYF. The DNA of the CDR3 is TGCAGTGCTAGTCACCCCGGGACCGAAGAGACCCAGTACTTC.

This clonotype was counted many times. V gene TRBV5-1 combines with J gene TRBJ2-1; TRBD2 might be the D (6 bases). Trimming pared 4 bases from V and 8 bases from J, leaving 19 bases between. Germline loops: CDR1 SGHRS, CDR2 YFSETQ. This CDR3 has 15 residues. The CDR3 region is CASSVRDPKRDEQFF. The CDR3 DNA reads as TGCGCCAGCAGCGTGCGGGACCCCAAGCGGGATGAGCAGTTCTTC. The whole variable domain, remainder taken from reference TRBV5-1 and TRBJ2-1, is KAGVTQTPRYLIKTRGQQVTLSCSPISGHRSVSWYQQTPGQGLQFLFEYFSETQRNKGNFPGRFSGRQFSNSRSEMNVSTLELGDSALYLCASSVRDPKRDEQFFGPGTRLTVL.

There are many counts of this clonotype. The chain joins TRBV12-3 or TRBV12-4 to TRBJ1-2; no clear D gene. Trimming removed 1 base at V and 4 bases at J, with 7 bases between. CDR3 length equals 13 residues. CDR3 in amino acids: CASSLERGYGYTF. The CDR3, as DNA: TGTGCCAGCAGTTTAGAGCGCGGCTATGGCTACACCTTC.

This clonotype was counted ten times or more. The chain combines TRBV21-1 with TRBJ1-5. TRBV21-1 is a known pseudogene. The CDR3 consists of 14 residues. The CDR3 nucleotides are TGTGCCCCCGAGGGAAGTCTAGATAAATGGCCCCAGCATTTT. Translating it yields CAPEGSLDKWPQHF.

This clonotype showed up many times. The chain has TRBV28 and TRBJ1-4; D call uncertain. This CDR3 is built from 16 residues. Germline CDR1 is MDHEN and CDR2 is SYDVKM. V was pared by 2 bases and J by 0 bases, with 10 bases between. CDR3: CASSLAQTATNEKLFF. CDR3 DNA: TGTGCCAGCAGTTTAGCCCAGACGGCAACTAATGAAAAACTGTTTTTT.

The sample holds many counts of this clonotype. V is TRBV20-1 and J is TRBJ2-7; 9 bases line up with TRBD2. J lost 7 bases, V lost 3 bases, and 19 bases had no gene match. Germline V gene lookup returns CDR1 DFQATT and CDR2 SNEGSKA (reference sequence). The CDR3 spans 17 residues. CDR3 sequence reads: CSARARLADLNLWEQYF. CDR3 bases: TGCAGTGCTAGGGCCAGACTAGCGGACCTTAACCTTTGGGAGCAGTACTTC.

This clonotype was counted ten times or more. CDR3 sequence reads: CASSTGQGSYEQYF. In DNA, the CDR3 is TGTGCCAGCAGTACGGGACAAGGATCCTACGAGCAGTACTTC. The chain uses TRBV6-2 or TRBV6-3 and TRBJ2-7, with D perhaps TRBD1 (6 bases). There are 14 residues in the CDR3. V lost 5 bases, J lost 1 base, and 12 bases lay in between. From germline, CDR1 is MNHEY and CDR2 SVGEGT.

This clonotype was observed at least ten times. The rearrangement links TRBV7-8 to TRBJ2-2; D is possibly TRBD1 (5 bases). CDR3 length: 15 residues. Germline V gene sequence: CDR1 SGHVS, CDR2 FQNEAQ. V gave up 3 bases and J gave up 3 bases, with 11 bases separating them. In nucleotides, the CDR3 is TGTGCCAGCAGCTTTCGCGGCAGGGACACCGGGGAGCTGTTTTTT. Translation gives CASSFRGRDTGELFF.